This paragraph covers one TCR beta chain sequence. Its specificity is unknown. The use of a sample-barcoded 5' primer and a J-beta primer mix characterized a second PCR of roughly 6 to 11 cycles. Each CDR3 protein is one row after TCRdb ran MiXCR on the 5' RACE reads. The sample has more than 1,000,000 distinct CDR3 sequences; around 25% are singletons. The CDR3 is made up of 15 amino acids. V shed 2 bases and J shed 5 bases, with 15 bases lying between them. This entry comes from a study of blood T cells in healthy people across ages. At the level of the study: About one barcoded beta molecule per two T cells was captured by template switching.

Findings of the study overall: The CMV status of each donor remained undetermined, and this could have confounded shifts in expanded clonotypes. Naive T cell percentage strongly correlated with TCR beta diversity. Per million T cells, TCR beta diversity dropped about linearly as age rose.

This sample was also put to use in a study of T cells of mothers and their children.

The receptor's source is a girl aged 2 to 9 in good health. The chain links TRBV6-7 to TRBJ1-2; maybe TRBD1 (5 bases). TRBV6-7 is marked as an open reading frame, function uncertain. The sample was blood. This CDR3 reads CASSYSRDNPYGYTF. The CDR3 nucleotides read TGTGCCAGCAGTTACAGCAGGGATAACCCTTATGGCTACACCTTC.